A selection of T cell receptor beta chains follows, all from one sample in a study of blood T cells in healthy people across ages. TCRdb recomputed calls from the 5' RACE reads with MiXCR, one row per CDR3 protein. The sample consists of under 2,000,000 distinct CDR3 sequences, 40% to 55% of them appearing once. Sequencing used blood. The receptors come from a woman in her thirties or forties in good health. Both conserved end residues are part of each CDR3. Each record gives: D gene, J gene, clone size, V gene, CDR3 protein, CDR3 DNA. The D gene is left open where the match is weak. Rows give clone size only sometimes, using once, few, many, or a class for an expanded clone.

d_gene: NA; j_gene: TRBJ2-7; abundance: NA; v_gene: TRBV7-8; CDR3aa: CASSKGDEQYF; CDR3nt: TGTGCCAGCAGCAAAGGAGACGAGCAGTACTTC
d_gene: TRBD2; j_gene: TRBJ2-3; abundance: NA; v_gene: TRBV5-1; CDR3aa: CASSGGTPGTDTQYF; CDR3nt: TGCGCCAGTAGCGGGGGGACTCCGGGAACAGATACGCAGTATTTT
d_gene: NA; j_gene: TRBJ1-6; abundance: few; v_gene: TRBV7-9; CDR3aa: CASSLGGTASPLHF; CDR3nt: TGTGCCAGCAGCTTGGGAGGGACGGCTTCACCCCTCCACTTT
d_gene: NA; j_gene: TRBJ1-2; abundance: NA; v_gene: TRBV11-2; CDR3aa: CASSLDLADTGYGYTF; CDR3nt: TGTGCCAGCAGCTTAGATCTGGCGGATACAGGCTATGGCTACACCTTC
d_gene: NA; j_gene: TRBJ2-7; abundance: few; v_gene: TRBV27; CDR3aa: CASSDSWSYEQYF; CDR3nt: TGTGCCAGCAGTGATTCATGGAGTTACGAGCAGTACTTC
d_gene: TRBD1; j_gene: TRBJ1-1; abundance: NA; v_gene: TRBV12-3/TRBV12-4; CDR3aa: CASRGQEMNTEAFF; CDR3nt: TGTGCCAGCAGGGGACAGGAGATGAACACTGAAGCTTTCTTT
d_gene: NA; j_gene: TRBJ1-2; abundance: NA; v_gene: TRBV7-3; CDR3aa: CASSKAVSNYGYTF; CDR3nt: TGTGCCAGCAGCAAGGCAGTCTCTAACTATGGCTACACCTTC
d_gene: TRBD2; j_gene: TRBJ2-5; abundance: NA; v_gene: TRBV6-5; CDR3aa: CASRQAGAYSYGQYF; CDR3nt: TGTGCCAGCAGGCAAGCGGGGGCGTACTCCTACGGGCAGTACTTC
d_gene: TRBD2; j_gene: TRBJ2-5; abundance: NA; v_gene: TRBV6-2/TRBV6-3; CDR3aa: CASRTGTSKETQYF; CDR3nt: TGTGCCAGCAGGACCGGGACTAGCAAAGAGACCCAGTACTTC
d_gene: NA; j_gene: TRBJ2-7; abundance: NA; v_gene: TRBV21-1; CDR3aa: CASRTGKMTEQYF; CDR3nt: TGTGCCAGCCGGACCGGGAAAATGACCGAGCAGTACTTC
d_gene: NA; j_gene: TRBJ1-2; abundance: NA; v_gene: TRBV4-1; CDR3aa: CASSQDQVSFYGYTF; CDR3nt: TGCGCCAGCAGCCAAGATCAGGTCTCCTTCTATGGCTACACCTTC
d_gene: TRBD1; j_gene: TRBJ1-2; abundance: NA; v_gene: TRBV10-2; CDR3aa: CASSDGRGGYGYTF; CDR3nt: TGCGCCAGCAGTGACGGCAGGGGGGGCTATGGCTACACCTTC
d_gene: TRBD1; j_gene: TRBJ2-5; abundance: few; v_gene: TRBV27; CDR3aa: CASSSLGTGGAETQYF; CDR3nt: TGTGCCAGCAGTTCGCTAGGGACAGGGGGCGCGGAGACCCAGTACTTC
d_gene: TRBD2; j_gene: TRBJ2-3; abundance: NA; v_gene: TRBV6-2/TRBV6-3; CDR3aa: CASRVGTSGTDTQYF; CDR3nt: TGTGCCAGCAGGGTCGGGACTAGCGGGACAGATACGCAGTATTTT
d_gene: TRBD1; j_gene: TRBJ2-7; abundance: few; v_gene: TRBV29-1; CDR3aa: CSVSGTVTYEQYF; CDR3nt: TGCAGCGTTTCCGGGACAGTGACCTACGAGCAGTACTTC
d_gene: NA; j_gene: TRBJ1-4; abundance: NA; v_gene: TRBV4-2; CDR3aa: CASSQAGRKLFF; CDR3nt: TGTGCCAGCAGCCAAGCGGGACGTAAACTGTTTTTT
d_gene: NA; j_gene: TRBJ2-7; abundance: few; v_gene: TRBV27; CDR3aa: CASSPFRERYEQYF; CDR3nt: TGTGCCAGCAGTCCATTCCGAGAGCGATACGAGCAGTACTTC
d_gene: TRBD2; j_gene: TRBJ2-1; abundance: NA; v_gene: TRBV7-2; CDR3aa: CASSPLIAGGPYNEQFF; CDR3nt: TGTGCCAGCAGCCCGCTCATAGCGGGGGGACCTTACAATGAGCAGTTCTTC
d_gene: NA; j_gene: TRBJ2-7; abundance: NA; v_gene: TRBV10-3; CDR3aa: CAISDNRELVEQYF; CDR3nt: TGTGCCATCAGTGATAACAGGGAGTTAGTCGAGCAGTACTTC
d_gene: NA; j_gene: TRBJ2-6; abundance: NA; v_gene: TRBV27; CDR3aa: CAGSPTTSGANVLTF; CDR3nt: TGTGCCGGCAGCCCGACTACCTCTGGGGCCAACGTCCTGACTTTC
d_gene: TRBD2; j_gene: TRBJ2-7; abundance: once; v_gene: TRBV12-3/TRBV12-4; CDR3aa: CASNFRLAGAVYEQYF; CDR3nt: TGTGCCAGCAATTTCCGGCTAGCGGGGGCCGTTTACGAGCAGTACTTC
d_gene: NA; j_gene: TRBJ2-5; abundance: once; v_gene: TRBV20-1; CDR3aa: CSARDTQGWVQYF; CDR3nt: TGCAGTGCTAGAGATACCCAAGGGTGGGTGCAGTACTTC
d_gene: TRBD2; j_gene: TRBJ2-7; abundance: NA; v_gene: TRBV4-3; CDR3aa: CASSQEAGGSAYEQYF; CDR3nt: TGCGCCAGCAGCCAAGAGGCGGGGGGCTCAGCCTACGAGCAGTACTTC
d_gene: NA; j_gene: TRBJ2-7; abundance: NA; v_gene: TRBV29-1; CDR3aa: CSPIPGPRKYEQYF; CDR3nt: TGCAGCCCAATTCCGGGCCCGAGGAAATACGAGCAGTACTTC
d_gene: NA; j_gene: TRBJ2-5; abundance: NA; v_gene: TRBV11-2; CDR3aa: CASSPLGSEHRSSSQETQYF; CDR3nt: TGTGCCAGCAGCCCCTTAGGGAGCGAACACAGATCCTCCTCCCAAGAGACCCAGTACTTC
d_gene: NA; j_gene: TRBJ1-6; abundance: NA; v_gene: TRBV5-1; CDR3aa: CASSQTANLYNSPLHF; CDR3nt: TGCGCCAGCAGCCAGACGGCCAACCTTTATAATTCACCCCTCCACTTT
d_gene: NA; j_gene: TRBJ1-2; abundance: NA; v_gene: TRBV27; CDR3aa: CASGGLGGYTF; CDR3nt: TGTGCCAGCGGGGGGTTGGGCGGCTACACCTTC
d_gene: NA; j_gene: TRBJ1-4; abundance: NA; v_gene: TRBV28; CDR3aa: CASSFGAGVGEKLFF; CDR3nt: TGTGCCAGCAGTTTTGGTGCAGGGGTAGGCGAAAAACTGTTTTTT
d_gene: NA; j_gene: TRBJ2-7; abundance: few; v_gene: TRBV15; CDR3aa: CATSREKNLEIYEQYF; CDR3nt: TGTGCCACCAGCAGAGAGAAGAACCTAGAGATTTACGAGCAGTACTTC
d_gene: TRBD1; j_gene: TRBJ2-5; abundance: few; v_gene: TRBV20-1; CDR3aa: CSATDRVETQYF; CDR3nt: TGCAGTGCTACGGACAGGGTAGAGACCCAGTACTTC
d_gene: NA; j_gene: TRBJ1-2; abundance: NA; v_gene: TRBV6-5; CDR3aa: CAIGGAGYGYTF; CDR3nt: TGTGCCATAGGGGGAGCGGGCTATGGCTACACCTTC
d_gene: TRBD2; j_gene: TRBJ2-3; abundance: few; v_gene: TRBV13; CDR3aa: CASSDDPTGGPDTQYF; CDR3nt: TGTGCCAGCAGCGATGACCCCACGGGGGGGCCAGATACGCAGTATTTT
d_gene: TRBD1; j_gene: TRBJ1-1; abundance: NA; v_gene: TRBV3-1; CDR3aa: CASSLTRTGVDTEAFF; CDR3nt: TGTGCCAGCAGCCTCACTAGGACAGGGGTGGACACTGAAGCTTTCTTT
d_gene: TRBD1; j_gene: TRBJ2-1; abundance: NA; v_gene: TRBV5-1; CDR3aa: CASRGQGATNEQFF; CDR3nt: TGCGCCAGCAGGGGACAGGGGGCTACCAATGAGCAGTTCTTC
d_gene: TRBD1; j_gene: TRBJ2-4; abundance: few; v_gene: TRBV29-1; CDR3aa: CSVEYGTGNIQYF; CDR3nt: TGCAGCGTCGAATACGGGACAGGAAACATTCAGTACTTC
d_gene: TRBD1; j_gene: TRBJ1-2; abundance: NA; v_gene: TRBV6-2/TRBV6-3; CDR3aa: CASSPGTGSDYGYTF; CDR3nt: TGTGCCAGCAGTCCCGGGACAGGGAGCGACTATGGCTACACCTTC
d_gene: NA; j_gene: TRBJ2-3; abundance: once; v_gene: TRBV20-1; CDR3aa: CSYLREGTDTQYF; CDR3nt: TGCAGCTATCTACGAGAGGGCACAGATACGCAGTATTTT
d_gene: TRBD1; j_gene: TRBJ1-6; abundance: NA; v_gene: TRBV28; CDR3aa: CASSSAGGSWSPLHF; CDR3nt: TGTGCCAGCAGTTCTGCAGGGGGCTCTTGGTCACCCCTCCACTTT
d_gene: NA; j_gene: TRBJ2-1; abundance: NA; v_gene: TRBV28; CDR3aa: CASAFSRVSDEQFF; CDR3nt: TGTGCCAGCGCTTTCAGCAGGGTATCGGATGAGCAGTTCTTC
d_gene: TRBD1; j_gene: TRBJ2-1; abundance: NA; v_gene: TRBV24-1; CDR3aa: CATGPGQGLNVQFF; CDR3nt: TGTGCCACCGGACCGGGACAGGGGTTGAATGTGCAGTTCTTC
d_gene: NA; j_gene: TRBJ1-4; abundance: NA; v_gene: TRBV4-1; CDR3aa: CASSPQGTGSEKLFF; CDR3nt: TGCGCCAGCAGCCCACAGGGAACAGGGAGTGAAAAACTGTTTTTT
d_gene: NA; j_gene: TRBJ2-5; abundance: once; v_gene: TRBV15; CDR3aa: CAASSRDSRRETQYF; CDR3nt: TGTGCCGCCAGCTCTCGTGACTCTAGACGGGAGACCCAGTACTTC
d_gene: NA; j_gene: TRBJ2-6; abundance: NA; v_gene: TRBV11-2; CDR3aa: CASRTRLTGANVLTF; CDR3nt: TGTGCCAGCAGGACTAGACTTACTGGGGCCAACGTCCTGACTTTC
d_gene: TRBD2; j_gene: TRBJ2-1; abundance: few; v_gene: TRBV6-1; CDR3aa: CASKTSGGRNEQFF; CDR3nt: TGTGCCAGCAAAACTAGCGGGGGGCGCAATGAGCAGTTCTTC
d_gene: TRBD1; j_gene: TRBJ1-2; abundance: NA; v_gene: TRBV20-1; CDR3aa: CSAAPDRGCGYTF; CDR3nt: TGCAGTGCCGCGCCAGACAGGGGATGTGGCTACACCTTC